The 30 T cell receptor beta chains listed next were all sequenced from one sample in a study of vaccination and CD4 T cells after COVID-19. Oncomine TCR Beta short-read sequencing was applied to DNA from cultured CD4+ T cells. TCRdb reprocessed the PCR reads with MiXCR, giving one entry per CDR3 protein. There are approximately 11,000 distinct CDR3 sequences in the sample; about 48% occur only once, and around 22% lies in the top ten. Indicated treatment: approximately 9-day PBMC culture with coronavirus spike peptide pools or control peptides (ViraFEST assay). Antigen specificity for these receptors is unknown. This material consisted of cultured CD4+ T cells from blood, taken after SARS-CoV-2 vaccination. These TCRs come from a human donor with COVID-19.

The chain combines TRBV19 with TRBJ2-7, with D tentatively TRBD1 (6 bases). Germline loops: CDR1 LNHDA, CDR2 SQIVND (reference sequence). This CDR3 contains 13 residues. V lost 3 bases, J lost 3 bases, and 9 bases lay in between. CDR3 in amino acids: CASSIEGGYEQYF. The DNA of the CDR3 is TGTGCCAGTAGTATTGAAGGGGGCTACGAGCAGTACTTC. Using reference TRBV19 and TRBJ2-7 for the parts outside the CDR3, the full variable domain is DGGITQSPKYLFRKEGQNVTLSCEQNLNHDAMYWYRQDPGQGLRLIYYSQIVNDFQKGDIAEGYSVSREKKESFPLTVTSAQKNPTAFYLCASSIEGGYEQYFGPGTRLTVT.

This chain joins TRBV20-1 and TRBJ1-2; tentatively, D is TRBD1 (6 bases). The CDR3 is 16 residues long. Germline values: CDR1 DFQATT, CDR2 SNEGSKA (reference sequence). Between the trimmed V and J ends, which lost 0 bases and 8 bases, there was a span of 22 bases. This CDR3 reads CSARDSGTRGKDGYTF. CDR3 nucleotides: TGCAGTGCTAGAGATTCCGGGACAAGGGGTAAGGACGGCTACACCTTC.

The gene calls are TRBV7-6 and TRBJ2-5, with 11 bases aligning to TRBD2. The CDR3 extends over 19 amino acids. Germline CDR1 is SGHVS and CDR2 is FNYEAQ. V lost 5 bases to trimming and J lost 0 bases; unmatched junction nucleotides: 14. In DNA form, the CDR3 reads TGTGCCAGCAGCCCTATAAGCGTAGCGGGGGGGCCGTACCAAGAGACCCAGTACTTC. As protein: CASSPISVAGGPYQETQYF.

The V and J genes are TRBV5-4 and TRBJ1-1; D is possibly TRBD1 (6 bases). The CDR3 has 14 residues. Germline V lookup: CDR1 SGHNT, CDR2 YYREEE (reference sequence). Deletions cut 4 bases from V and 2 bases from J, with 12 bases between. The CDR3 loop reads CASSPDRSNTEAFF. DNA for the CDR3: TGTGCCAGCAGCCCCGACAGGAGTAACACTGAAGCTTTCTTT.

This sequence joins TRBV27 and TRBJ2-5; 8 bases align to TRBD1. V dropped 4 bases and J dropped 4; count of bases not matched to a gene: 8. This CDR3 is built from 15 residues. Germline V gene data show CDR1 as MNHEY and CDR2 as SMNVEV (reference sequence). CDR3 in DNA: TGTGCCAGCAGTTCCCTGGACAGGGTATTAGAGACCCAGTACTTC. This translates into CASSSLDRVLETQYF.

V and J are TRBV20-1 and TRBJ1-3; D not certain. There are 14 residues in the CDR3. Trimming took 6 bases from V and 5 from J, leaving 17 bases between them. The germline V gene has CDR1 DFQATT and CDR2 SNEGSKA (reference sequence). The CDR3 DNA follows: TGCAGTGCACGGTCCGCTAAGAGTAGAAACACCATATATTTT. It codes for CSARSAKSRNTIYF.

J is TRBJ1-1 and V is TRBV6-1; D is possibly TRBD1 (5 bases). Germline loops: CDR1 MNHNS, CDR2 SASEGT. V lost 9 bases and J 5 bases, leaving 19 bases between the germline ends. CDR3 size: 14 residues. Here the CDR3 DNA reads TGTGCCAGTCTTAGGACGGCCTGGGGGACTGAAGCTTTCTTT. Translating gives CASLRTAWGTEAFF.

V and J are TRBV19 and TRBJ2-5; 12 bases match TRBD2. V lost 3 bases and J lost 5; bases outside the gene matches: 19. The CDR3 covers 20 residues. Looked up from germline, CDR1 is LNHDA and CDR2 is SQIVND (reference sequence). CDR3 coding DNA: TGTGCCAGTAGTATTCGAGCCCCCCGCGGGACTAGCGGGTTAAAGGAGACCCAGTACTTC. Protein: CASSIRAPRGTSGLKETQYF.

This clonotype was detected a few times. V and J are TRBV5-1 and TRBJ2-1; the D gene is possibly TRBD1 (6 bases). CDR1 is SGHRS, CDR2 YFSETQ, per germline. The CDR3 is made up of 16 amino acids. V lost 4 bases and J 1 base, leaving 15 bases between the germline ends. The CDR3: CASSQDPGVSYNEQFF. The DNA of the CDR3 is TGCGCCAGCAGCCAAGATCCAGGGGTGTCCTACAATGAGCAGTTCTTC.

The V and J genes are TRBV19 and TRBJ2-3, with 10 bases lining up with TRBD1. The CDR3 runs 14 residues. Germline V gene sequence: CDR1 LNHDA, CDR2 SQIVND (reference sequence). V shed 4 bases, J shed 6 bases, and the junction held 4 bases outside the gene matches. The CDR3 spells CASSKGTGVDTQYF. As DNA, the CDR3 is TGTGCCAGTAGTAAGGGGACAGGGGTGGATACGCAGTATTTT.

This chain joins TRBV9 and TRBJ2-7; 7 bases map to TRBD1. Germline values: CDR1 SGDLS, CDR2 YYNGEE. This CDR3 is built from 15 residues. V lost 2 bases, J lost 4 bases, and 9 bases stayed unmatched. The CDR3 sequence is CASSVDGDSSYEQYF. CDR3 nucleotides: TGTGCCAGCAGCGTGGATGGGGACAGCAGTTACGAGCAGTACTTC.

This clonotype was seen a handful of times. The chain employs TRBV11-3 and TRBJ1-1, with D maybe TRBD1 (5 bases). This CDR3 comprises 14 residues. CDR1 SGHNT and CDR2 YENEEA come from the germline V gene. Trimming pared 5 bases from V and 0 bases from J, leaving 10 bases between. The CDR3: CASSRGPLNTEAFF. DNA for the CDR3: TGTGCCAGCAGCCGGGGACCTTTGAACACTGAAGCTTTCTTT.

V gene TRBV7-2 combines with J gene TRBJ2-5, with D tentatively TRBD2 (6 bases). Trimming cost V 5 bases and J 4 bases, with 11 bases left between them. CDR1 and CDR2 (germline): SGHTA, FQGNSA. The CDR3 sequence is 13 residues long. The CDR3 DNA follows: TGTGCCAGCAGCGGGACTTGGACAGAGACCCAGTACTTC. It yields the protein CASSGTWTETQYF.

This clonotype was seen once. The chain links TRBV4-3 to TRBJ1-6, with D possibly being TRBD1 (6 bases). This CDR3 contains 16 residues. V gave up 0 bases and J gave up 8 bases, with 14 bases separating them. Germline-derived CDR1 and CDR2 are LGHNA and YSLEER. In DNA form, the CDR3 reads TGCGCCAGCAGCCAAGAAGAAGCGGGACACCATTCACCCCTCCACTTT. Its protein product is CASSQEEAGHHSPLHF.

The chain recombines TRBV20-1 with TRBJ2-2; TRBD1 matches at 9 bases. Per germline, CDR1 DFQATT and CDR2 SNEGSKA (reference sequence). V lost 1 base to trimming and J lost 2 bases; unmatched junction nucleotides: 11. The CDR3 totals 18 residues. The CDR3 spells CSARVSLGTGLNTGELFF. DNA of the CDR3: TGCAGTGCTAGAGTTTCTCTTGGGACAGGGCTTAACACCGGGGAGCTGTTTTTT.

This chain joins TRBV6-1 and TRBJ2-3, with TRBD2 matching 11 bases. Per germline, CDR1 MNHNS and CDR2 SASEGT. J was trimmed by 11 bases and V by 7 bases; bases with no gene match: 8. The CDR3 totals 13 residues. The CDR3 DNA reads TGTGCCAGCACGGCGACTAGCGGGGTTGGGCAGTATTTT. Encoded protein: CASTATSGVGQYF.

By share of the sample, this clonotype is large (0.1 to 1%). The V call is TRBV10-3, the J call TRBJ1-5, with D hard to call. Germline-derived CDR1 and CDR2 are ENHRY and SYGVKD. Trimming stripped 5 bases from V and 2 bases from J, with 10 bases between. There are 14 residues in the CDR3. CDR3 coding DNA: TGTGCCATCAGTCGGAGACGGGGCAATCAGCCCCAGCATTTT. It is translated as CAISRRRGNQPQHF.

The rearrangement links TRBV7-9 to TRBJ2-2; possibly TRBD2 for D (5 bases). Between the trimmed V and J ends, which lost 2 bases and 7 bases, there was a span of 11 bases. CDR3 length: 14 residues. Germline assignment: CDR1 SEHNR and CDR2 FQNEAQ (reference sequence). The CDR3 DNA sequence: TGTGCCAGCAGCTTACTCGGGCGGGTCGGGGAGCTGTTTTTT. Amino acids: CASSLLGRVGELFF.

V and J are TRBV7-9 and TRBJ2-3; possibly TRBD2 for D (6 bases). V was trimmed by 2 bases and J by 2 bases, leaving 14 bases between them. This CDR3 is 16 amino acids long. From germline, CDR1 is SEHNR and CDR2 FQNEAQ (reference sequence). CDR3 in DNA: TGTGCCAGCAGCTTAAGTCTAGCACTAGCCACAGATACGCAGTATTTT. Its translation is CASSLSLALATDTQYF.

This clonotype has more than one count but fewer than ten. CDR3 nucleotide sequence: TGTGCCAGCAGCTTAGGTGCCCCACATCAGCCCCAGCATTTT. It is translated as CASSLGAPHQPQHF. The chain carries TRBV7-9 and TRBJ1-5, with unresolved D. Germline V lookup: CDR1 SEHNR, CDR2 FQNEAQ (reference sequence). This CDR3 has 14 residues. V lost 1 base, J lost 5 bases, and 9 bases lay in between. The full variable domain, its missing parts supplied by reference TRBV7-9 and TRBJ1-5, is DTGVSQNPRHKITKRGQNVTFRCDPISEHNRLYWYRQTLGQGPEFLTYFQNEAQLEKSRLLSDRFSAERPKGSFSTLEIQRTEQGDSAMYLCASSLGAPHQPQHFGDGTRLSIL.

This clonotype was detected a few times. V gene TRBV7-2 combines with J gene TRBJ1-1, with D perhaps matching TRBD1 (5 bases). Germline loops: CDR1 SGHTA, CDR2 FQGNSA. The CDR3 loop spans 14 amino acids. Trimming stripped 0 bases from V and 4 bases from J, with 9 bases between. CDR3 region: CASSLAPRVTEAFF. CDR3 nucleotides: TGTGCCAGCAGCTTAGCCCCCAGGGTCACTGAAGCTTTCTTT.

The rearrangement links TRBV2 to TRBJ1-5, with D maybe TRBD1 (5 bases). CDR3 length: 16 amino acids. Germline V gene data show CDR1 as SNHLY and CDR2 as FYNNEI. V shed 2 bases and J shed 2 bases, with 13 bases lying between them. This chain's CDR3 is CASSENVGGGNQPQHF. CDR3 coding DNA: TGTGCCAGCAGTGAAAATGTGGGGGGAGGCAATCAGCCCCAGCATTTT.

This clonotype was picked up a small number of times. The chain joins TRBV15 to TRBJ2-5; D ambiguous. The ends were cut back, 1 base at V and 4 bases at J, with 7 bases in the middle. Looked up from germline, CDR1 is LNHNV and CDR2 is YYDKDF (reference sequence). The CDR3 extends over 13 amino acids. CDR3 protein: CATSRGRSETQYF. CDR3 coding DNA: TGTGCCACCAGCAGAGGTAGATCAGAGACCCAGTACTTC.

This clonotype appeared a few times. CDR3 DNA sequence: TGTGCCAGCAGTTACTCACGGGTTGTAACGAATTCACCCCTCCACTTT. As protein: CASSYSRVVTNSPLHF. The chain couples TRBV6-5 to TRBJ1-6; no clear D gene. CDR1 MNHEY and CDR2 SVGAGI come from the germline V gene. Trimming removed 0 bases at V and 7 bases at J, with 13 bases between. The CDR3 is 16 residues long.

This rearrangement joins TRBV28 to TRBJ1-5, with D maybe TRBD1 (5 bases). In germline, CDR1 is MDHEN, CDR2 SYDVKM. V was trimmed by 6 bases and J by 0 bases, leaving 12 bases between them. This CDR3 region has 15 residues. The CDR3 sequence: CASRRDRYSNQPQHF. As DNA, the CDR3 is TGTGCCAGCAGACGCGACAGATATAGCAATCAGCCCCAGCATTTT.

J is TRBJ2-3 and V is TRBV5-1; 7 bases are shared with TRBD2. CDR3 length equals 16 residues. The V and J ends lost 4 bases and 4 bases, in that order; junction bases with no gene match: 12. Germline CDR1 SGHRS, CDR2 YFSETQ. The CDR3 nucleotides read TGCGCCAGCAGCAACCGAGCGGGGAAGGTAGCAGATACGCAGTATTTT. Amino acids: CASSNRAGKVADTQYF.

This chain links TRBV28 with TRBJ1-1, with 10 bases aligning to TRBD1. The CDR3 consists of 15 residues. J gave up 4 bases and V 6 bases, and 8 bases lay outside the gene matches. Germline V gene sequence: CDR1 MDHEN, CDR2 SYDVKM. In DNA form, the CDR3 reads TGTGCCAGCAGCCGAAGGAGGACAGGGGGCACTGAAGCTTTCTTT. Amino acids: CASSRRRTGGTEAFF. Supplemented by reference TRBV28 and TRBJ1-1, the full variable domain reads DVKVTQSSRYLVKRTGEKVFLECVQDMDHENMFWYRQDPGLGLRLIYFSYDVKMKEKGDIPEGYSVSREKKERFSLILESASTNQTSMYLCASSRRRTGGTEAFFGQGTRLTVV.

The CDR3 nucleotides are TGTGCCAGCAGCTTACGACAGGACGGCGAGCAGTACTTC. Translating gives CASSLRQDGEQYF. The rearrangement joins TRBV7-3 to TRBJ2-7; D might be TRBD1 (6 bases). CDR1 is SGHTA and CDR2 is FQGTGA in the germline V gene. Trimming pared 2 bases from V and 6 bases from J, leaving 11 bases between. The CDR3 has 13 amino acids.

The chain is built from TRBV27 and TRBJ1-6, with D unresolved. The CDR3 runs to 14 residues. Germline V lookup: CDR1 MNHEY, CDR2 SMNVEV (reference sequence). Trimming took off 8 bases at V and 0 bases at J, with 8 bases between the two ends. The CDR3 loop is CASSLSSYNSPLHF. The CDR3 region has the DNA TGTGCCAGCTCCCTCAGCTCCTATAATTCACCCCTCCACTTT.

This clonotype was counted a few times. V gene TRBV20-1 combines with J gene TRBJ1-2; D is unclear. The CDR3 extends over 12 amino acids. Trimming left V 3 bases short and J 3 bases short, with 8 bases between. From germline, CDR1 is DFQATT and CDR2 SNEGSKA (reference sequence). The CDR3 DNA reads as TGCAGTGCTAGCCCCAACCACTATGGCTACACCTTC. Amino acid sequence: CSASPNHYGYTF.